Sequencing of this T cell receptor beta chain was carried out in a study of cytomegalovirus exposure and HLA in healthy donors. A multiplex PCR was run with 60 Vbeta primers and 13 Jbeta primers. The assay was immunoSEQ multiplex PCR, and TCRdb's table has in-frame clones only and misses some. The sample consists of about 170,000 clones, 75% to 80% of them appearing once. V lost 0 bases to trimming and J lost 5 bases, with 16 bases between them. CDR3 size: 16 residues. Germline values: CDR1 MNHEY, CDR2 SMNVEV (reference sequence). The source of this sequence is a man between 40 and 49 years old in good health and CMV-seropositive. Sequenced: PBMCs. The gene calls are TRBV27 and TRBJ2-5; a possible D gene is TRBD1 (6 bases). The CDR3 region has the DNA TGTGCCAGCAGTTTATCGGGGGCAGGATTGGGGGAGACCCAGTACTTC. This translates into CASSLSGAGLGETQYF.